This T cell receptor (beta chain) came from a study of Graves' ophthalmopathy and Graves' hyperthyroidism (dated 2018 in TCRdb). For context, the study as a whole: Peripheral blood was collected at initial diagnosis, before any treatment. TCR beta repertoire signatures were used to distinguish Graves' ophthalmopathy from Graves' hyperthyroidism and to predict progression to ophthalmopathy. In total, 135 blood samples were TCR-sequenced: under 45 ophthalmopathy, approximately 75 hyperthyroidism and approximately 17 hyperthyroidism-to-ophthalmopathy patients. To explore V-J signatures distinguishing ophthalmopathy from hyperthyroidism, a discovery set of about 99 patients (roughly 44 ophthalmopathy, roughly 56 stable hyperthyroidism) was enrolled. For independent validation, a separate cohort was made up of 18 to 20 hyperthyroidism patients plus 17 patients who later progressed from hyperthyroidism to ophthalmopathy. In five or six hyperthyroidism patients, the T-cell repertoire of thyroid tissue was compared with the T-cell repertoire of blood. After sampling, hyperthyroidism patients received methimazole starting at 30 mg daily, and ophthalmopathy patients received high-dose intravenous methylprednisolone. The investigation overall reported the following: No statistical method was used to set the sample size in advance, and the investigators knew which group each participant was assigned to. In validation, the model predicted ophthalmopathy progression with 70.59% sensitivity and approximately 72% specificity; around twelve predicted patients were CT-confirmed with GO in a median of approximately six months. The 13-signature model separated ophthalmopathy from stable hyperthyroidism with roughly 88% sensitivity and around 81% specificity in cross-validation, and 80%/75% in the test set. Most expanded thyroid clonotypes with a frequency above 0.001 also appeared in blood, which suggests that blood repertoires may reflect the immune response in the thyroid.

Sequences SGHRS (CDR1) and YFSETQ (CDR2) are obtained from the germline V gene. From the cysteine through the phenylalanine, the CDR3 covers 13 amino acids. CDR3 DNA is the only sequence kept; it has 39 bases, read in frame from the first base. Trimmed from V: 7 bases; trimmed from J: 7 bases; junction bases lacking a gene match: 5. TCR beta CDR3 regions were amplified from RNA transcripts for repertoire sequencing. The first round of RT-PCR was done with HTBI primers and the Qiagen OneStep RT-PCR kit, and was followed by a second round of multiplex PCR, then size selection and purification. The libraries underwent paired-end sequencing with 100 bp reads on an Illumina HiSeq2000. In the original analysis: SOAPnuke was used for read processing, and reads with adapters, uncalled bases, a mean Phred below 15, or no exact constant-primer or identifier match were discarded. High-quality paired reads were merged with COPE v1.2.5. Each unique nucleotide sequence was treated as a clonotype, and MiTCR v1.1 was used to align the clonotypes to the IMGT TRB V, D and J references. The analysis was limited to V-J combinations with a frequency above 0.0001, which together covered 99.2% of repertoires. A TCR clonal expansion and chaos score per V-J combination was defined as the ratio of F50 clonal expansion to chaos observed in the TCRdist matrix. Features were reduced by Welch's t-statistics and random forest to around 13 V-J combinations, which fed a naive Bayes classifier. The Morisita-Horn index was used to measure how similar the thyroid and blood repertoires were. Through fastp at Q25 and MiXCR, TCRdb rebuilt clones from the public reads, retaining in-frame beta chains. Here each entry gathers all rows of one CDR3 protein and keeps the most common genes and DNA. TCRdb, not the original authors, processed these V and J calls. The sample table contains more than 550,000 distinct CDR3 sequences; only one count was recorded for about 40% of them. The top ten constitute roughly 3% of the sample.

Remarks on this clonotype: What this receptor recognizes is not known. Base quality data are lacking; no much larger clone is found one base away.

The ophthalmopathy patients had moderately to severely active disease, with a Clinical Activity Score of 3 or higher, a NOSPECS grade of 4 or higher, and a disease duration of less than 3 months. Patients with other autoimmune diseases, uncontrolled infections, pregnancy or lactation were excluded. Clinical symptoms, serum thyroxine, TRAb, thyroid ultrasound and orbital computed tomography were used for diagnosis. PBMCs were isolated from 7.5 to 10 ml of fresh peripheral blood by Ficoll-Paque density gradient centrifugation. Total RNA was extracted with Trizol reagent and quality-checked on an Agilent 2100 Bioanalyzer.

This receptor was obtained from an adult man with Graves' ophthalmopathy. Recombination joined TRBV5-1 with TRBJ2-2, and 9 junctional nucleotides match TRBD1. The sample taken for sequencing was peripheral blood. The CDR3 sequence is CASSGQGNGELFF. The DNA sequence follows: TGCGCCAGCTCGGGACAGGGTAACGGGGAGCTGTTTTTT.